This is a list of T cell receptor beta chains from one sample in a study of cytomegalovirus exposure and HLA in healthy donors. Generated by immunoSEQ multiplex PCR, the TCRdb table keeps only in-frame clones and is missing some. The table has 80,000 to 95,000 clones, around nine tenths seen once. Source material: PBMCs. Source of these receptors: a man aged 25 to 40 in good health and CMV-seropositive. Each CDR3 is given with its conserved first and last residue. The D gene is left open where the match is weak. The size entry is marked missing in some rows and otherwise reads once, few, many or a size class.

>TRBV27|TRBD2|.|TRBJ2-7
CASSLLAPTSSSYEQYF
TGTGCCAGCAGCTTATTGGCCCCGACTAGCAGCTCCTACGAGCAGTACTTC
>TRBV6-1|.|once|TRBJ2-7
CASSEGGRRDYEQYF
TGTGCCAGCAGTGAAGGGGGTCGCCGGGACTACGAGCAGTACTTC
>TRBV28|TRBD1|.|TRBJ2-7
CASTKTGGGYEQYF
TGTGCCAGCACCAAAACAGGGGGCGGCTACGAGCAGTACTTC
>TRBV7-9|TRBD1|.|TRBJ1-2
CASGGPGTGGDGYTF
TGTGCCAGCGGCGGTCCCGGGACAGGGGGAGATGGCTACACCTTC
>TRBV4-1|.|few|TRBJ2-7
CASSQVSGEDSYEQYF
TGCGCCAGCAGCCAAGTTAGCGGAGAAGACTCCTACGAGCAGTACTTC
>TRBV9|.|.|TRBJ2-7
CASSVGSALYEQYF
TGTGCCAGCAGCGTAGGAAGTGCACTCTACGAGCAGTACTTC
>TRBV27|TRBD1|.|TRBJ2-1
CASSLSSTGSWEQFF
TGTGCCAGCAGTTTATCCTCGACAGGGTCATGGGAGCAGTTCTTC
>TRBV5-1|TRBD1|.|TRBJ2-1
CASSSTVVGTGGHNEQFF
TGCGCCAGCAGCTCAACGGTTGTCGGGACAGGGGGTCACAATGAGCAGTTCTTC
>TRBV5-1|.|.|TRBJ2-3
CASSLQGGTDTQYF
TGCGCCAGCAGCTTGCAGGGAGGAACAGATACGCAGTATTTT
>TRBV28|.|.|TRBJ2-7
CASSLKTGNYEQYF
TGTGCCAGCAGTTTAAAAACAGGTAACTACGAGCAGTACTTC
>TRBV28|.|.|TRBJ2-4
CASSFRVSGPNIQYF
TGTGCCAGCAGTTTCAGGGTGTCCGGGCCAAACATTCAGTACTTC
>TRBV10-1|TRBD2|.|TRBJ2-1
CASSEWDRAGTSGSNEQFF
TGCGCCAGCAGTGAGTGGGACAGGGCCGGGACTAGCGGGAGCAATGAGCAGTTCTTC
>TRBV18|.|.|TRBJ2-7
CASSPPGPQDEQYF
TGTGCCAGCTCACCCCCAGGCCCCCAAGACGAGCAGTACTTC
>TRBV2|.|.|TRBJ2-3
CASRELAPDTQYF
TGTGCCAGCAGAGAACTAGCCCCAGATACGCAGTATTTT
>TRBV7-6|.|.|TRBJ2-3
CASRPSSFRTDTQYF
TGTGCCAGCAGACCTTCTAGTTTTAGGACAGATACGCAGTATTTT
>TRBV15|.|once|TRBJ1-3
CATSRDLTESSGNTIYF
TGTGCCACCAGCAGAGATCTAACAGAGAGCTCTGGAAACACCATATATTTT
>TRBV7-8|.|.|TRBJ1-1
CASSTDGMNTEAFF
TGTGCCAGCAGCACCGACGGGATGAACACTGAAGCTTTCTTT
>TRBV9|TRBD1|once|TRBJ2-5
CASSVGPGGWGETQYF
TGTGCCAGCAGCGTAGGTCCAGGGGGCTGGGGAGAGACCCAGTACTTC